This T cell receptor (beta chain) was documented in a study of shared clonotypes between healthy human individuals. Trimming stripped 0 bases from V and 9 bases from J, with 16 bases between. The CDR3 spans 16 residues. Germline CDR1 and CDR2: SGDLS and YYNGEE. TCRdb keeps only in-frame clones here, not all; method: immunoSEQ multiplex PCR. The table shows about 2.4 million clones, with over 85% occurring only once. The chain recombines TRBV9 with TRBJ1-6; D gene unclear. Material: naive CD4+ T cells sorted from blood. Subset described: CD45RA+ positively selected. The TCR comes from a man in his late teens or twenties in good health. The CDR3 is CASSVDTVAGISPLHF. The CDR3 DNA sequence: TGTGCCAGCAGCGTAGATACAGTGGCTGGGATTTCACCCCTCCACTTT.